The 10 T cell receptor beta chains below were found in one sample sequenced in a study of blood T cell repertoires in COVID-19. TCRdb's copy holds only in-frame clones and misses some; the assay was immunoSEQ multiplex PCR. The top ten hold about 2.2% of the sample, which has 90,000 to 120,000 clones, roughly 88% seen once. Sample: peripheral blood. The source of these receptors is a human donor in a cohort sampled during active COVID-19.

The genes are TRBV19 and TRBJ2-7; 12 positions match TRBD2. The CDR3 consists of 16 residues. CDR1 and CDR2 (germline): LNHDA, SQIVND (reference sequence). V was pared by 4 bases and J by 4 bases, with 8 bases of the junction left unmatched. The CDR3: CASSSSSGLAGYEQYF. In DNA, the CDR3 is TGTGCCAGTAGTAGTTCGTCCGGACTAGCGGGGTACGAGCAGTACTTC. The full variable domain, in which reference TRBV19 and TRBJ2-7 provide the parts outside the CDR3, is DGGITQSPKYLFRKEGQNVTLSCEQNLNHDAMYWYRQDPGQGLRLIYYSQIVNDFQKGDIAEGYSVSREKKESFPLTVTSAQKNPTAFYLCASSSSSGLAGYEQYFGPGTRLTVT.

The genes are TRBV4-2 and TRBJ2-1, with D unclear. From germline, CDR1 is LGHNA and CDR2 YNFKEQ. Trimming removed 1 base from V and 7 bases from J, with 5 bases in between. This CDR3 comprises 12 residues. The chain's CDR3 is CASSQVSNEQFF. Here the CDR3 DNA reads TGTGCCAGCAGCCAAGTTTCAAATGAGCAGTTCTTC.

The chain joins TRBV7-9 to TRBJ2-3; D is uncertain. CDR1 is SEHNR, CDR2 FQNEAQ, per germline (reference sequence). Deletions cut 5 bases from V and 6 bases from J, with 9 bases between. This CDR3 has 12 amino acids. The CDR3 nucleotides read TGTGCCAGCAGCATACAGTGGGATACGCAGTATTTT. Translation gives CASSIQWDTQYF.

This chain links TRBV30 with TRBJ1-1; 8 bases match TRBD1. Trimming took 5 bases from V and 2 from J; bases not matched to a gene: 7. The length of the CDR3 is 14 residues. From germline, CDR1 is GTSNPN and CDR2 SVGIG (reference sequence). CDR3 in amino acids: CAWVKTGANTEAFF. The CDR3 DNA is TGTGCCTGGGTAAAGACAGGGGCAAACACTGAAGCTTTCTTT. Looking up the rest from reference TRBV30 and TRBJ1-1 gives the full variable domain: SQTIHQWPATLVQPVGSPLSLECTVEGTSNPNLYWYRQAAGRGLQLLFYSVGIGQISSEVPQNLSASRPQDRQFILSSKKLLLSDSGFYLCAWVKTGANTEAFFGQGTRLTVV.

The chain recombines TRBV5-1 with TRBJ1-3; tentatively, D is TRBD1 (6 bases). Germline V gene sequence: CDR1 SGHRS, CDR2 YFSETQ. This CDR3 contains 16 residues. The V end lost 0 bases, the J end lost 4 bases, and 14 bases lay between the germline ends. As DNA, the CDR3 is TGCGCCAGCAGCTTGGCACCCGCAGGGGAAGGAAACACCATATATTTT. Translating gives CASSLAPAGEGNTIYF.

The chain employs TRBV27 and TRBJ2-4; D perhaps matches TRBD1 (6 bases). CDR1 and CDR2 (germline): MNHEY, SMNVEV (reference sequence). V was trimmed by 3 bases and J by 9 bases, leaving 15 bases between them. The CDR3 totals 14 residues. CDR3 sequence (DNA): TGTGCCAGCAGTTTCGGGCAGGGGAATGGCATTCAGTACTTC. It codes for CASSFGQGNGIQYF.

This chain links TRBV3-1 (or the pseudogene TRBV3-2) with TRBJ2-7, with TRBD1 as a possible D gene (6 bases). Germline V gene lookup returns CDR1 LGHDT and CDR2 YNNKEL (reference sequence). V shed 1 base and J shed 2 bases, with 18 bases lying between them. The CDR3 spans 17 residues. CDR3 nucleotide sequence: TGTGCCAGCAGCCAAGGGGCAGGGGAAAGTTTTGCCTACGAGCAGTACTTC. It encodes CASSQGAGESFAYEQYF.

The genes are TRBV6-5 and TRBJ1-1; maybe TRBD1 (5 bases). The CDR3 contains 15 residues. The V gene's germline CDR1 is MNHEY and CDR2 SVGAGI. The V end was cut by 2 bases, the J end by 1 base, with 11 bases between. As DNA, the CDR3 is TGTGCCAGCAGTTACGGGGTAGGGGAGAACACTGAAGCTTTCTTT. It codes for CASSYGVGENTEAFF.

The rearrangement joins TRBV4-1 to TRBJ2-3; D possibly corresponds to TRBD2 (6 bases). The germline CDR1 and CDR2 sequences are MGHRA and YSYEKL. V was clipped by 0 bases and J by 2 bases, with 15 bases between them. This CDR3 has 17 amino acids. The CDR3 DNA is TGCGCCAGCAGCCAAGAGAACCGGGAGAGGGTCACAGATACGCAGTATTTT. The encoded protein is CASSQENRERVTDTQYF.

DNA of the CDR3: TGTGCCAGCGGGGCCCGGGAGACCCAGTACTTC. Amino acid sequence: CASGARETQYF. J is TRBJ2-5 and V is TRBV12-3 or TRBV12-4, with D tentatively TRBD1 (5 bases). Trimming left V 8 bases short and J 5 bases short, with 9 bases between. The CDR3 contains 11 residues.